This T cell receptor beta chain was identified in a study of shared clonotypes between healthy human individuals. Study-wide points: Although depth was large, rarefaction showed that sequencing of the sorted subsets was incomplete.

V dropped 4 bases and J dropped 0 bases, with 6 bases sitting between them. This CDR3 is built from 13 residues. CDR1 and CDR2 from the germline V gene are SNHLY and FYNNEI. Splitting the CD4+ cells yielded a CD45RA+ naive subset and a CD45RA-negative memory subset. Here immunoSEQ multiplex PCR was the method, and the copy in TCRdb shows in-frame clones only, minus some. Among about 1 million clones listed, 75% were seen once. A word on this clone: Its antigen is unidentified. Other nucleotide sequences from this sample produce the same CDR3.

Sequenced input: memory CD4+ T cells sorted from blood. The subset: CD45RA-negative fraction. This chain links TRBV2 with TRBJ1-1; D is ambiguous. This clonotype was obtained from a man aged 18 to 30 in good health. CDR3 loop: CASSAGLNTEAFF. In nucleotides, the CDR3 is TGTGCCAGCAGTGCGGGTTTGAACACTGAAGCTTTCTTT.